This T cell receptor (beta chain) comes out of a study of somatic mutations in cytotoxic T cells in rheumatoid arthritis. About the study: Sorting by flow gave nearly 100% purity for some V beta antibody-stained T-cell populations, including V beta1+ cells sequenced for TCRB.

General study points: CD8+ T-cell clonality did not differ significantly between rheumatoid arthritis patients and age-matched healthy controls.

Trimming pared 7 bases from V and 4 bases from J, leaving 9 bases between. Germline CDR1 MNHEY, CDR2 SMNVEV (reference sequence). The CDR3 totals 12 residues. In the case of this clone: Its cognate antigen is unknown.

The assay was immunoSEQ multiplex PCR, and TCRdb's table has in-frame clones only and misses some. The data contain some 16,000 clones, 70% to 80% of them seen just once; the ten biggest clones take up about 10%. The clonotype was recovered from an adult with rheumatoid arthritis. The sample taken for sequencing was CD8+ T cells sorted from blood. J is TRBJ2-3 and V is TRBV27; a possible D gene is TRBD2 (5 bases). The chain's CDR3 is CASTTGADTQYF. The CDR3 DNA reads as TGTGCCAGCACCACCGGGGCAGATACGCAGTATTTT.